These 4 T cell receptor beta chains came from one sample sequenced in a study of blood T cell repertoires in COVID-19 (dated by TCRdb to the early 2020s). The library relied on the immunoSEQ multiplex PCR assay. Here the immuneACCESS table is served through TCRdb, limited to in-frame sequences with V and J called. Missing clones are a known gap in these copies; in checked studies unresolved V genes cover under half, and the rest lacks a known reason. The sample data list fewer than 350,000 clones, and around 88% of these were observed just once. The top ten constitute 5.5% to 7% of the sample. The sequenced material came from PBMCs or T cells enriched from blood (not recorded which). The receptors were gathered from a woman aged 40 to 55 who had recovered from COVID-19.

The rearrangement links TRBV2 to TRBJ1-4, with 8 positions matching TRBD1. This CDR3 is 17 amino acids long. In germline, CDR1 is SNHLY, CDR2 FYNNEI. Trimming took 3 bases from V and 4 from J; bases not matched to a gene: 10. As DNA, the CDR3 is TGTGCCAGCAGTGAGAGGGGGACAGGAGCCTTTAATGAAAAACTGTTTTTT. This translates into CASSERGTGAFNEKLFF.

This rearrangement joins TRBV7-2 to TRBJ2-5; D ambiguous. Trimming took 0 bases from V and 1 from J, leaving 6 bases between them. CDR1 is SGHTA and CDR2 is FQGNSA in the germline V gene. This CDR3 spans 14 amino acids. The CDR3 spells CASSLAYSQETQYF. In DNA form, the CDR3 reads TGTGCCAGCAGCTTAGCGTACAGCCAAGAGACCCAGTACTTC.

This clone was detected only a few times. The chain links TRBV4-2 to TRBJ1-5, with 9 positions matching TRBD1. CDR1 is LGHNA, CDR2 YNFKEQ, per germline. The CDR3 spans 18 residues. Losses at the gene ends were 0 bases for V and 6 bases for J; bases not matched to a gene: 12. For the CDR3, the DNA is TGTGCCAGCAGCCAAGACGTTGGTTGGGGGACAGGGACTCAGCCCCAGCATTTT. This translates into CASSQDVGWGTGTQPQHF.

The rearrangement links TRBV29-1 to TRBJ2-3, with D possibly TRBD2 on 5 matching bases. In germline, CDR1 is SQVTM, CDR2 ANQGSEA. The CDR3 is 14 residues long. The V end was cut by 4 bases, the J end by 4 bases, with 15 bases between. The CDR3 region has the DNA TGCAGCGTTGGCTCCGGGATCGGCGCAGATACGCAGTATTTT. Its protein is CSVGSGIGADTQYF.